The source of this T cell receptor beta chain is a study of yellow fever vaccine responses in identical twins. TCRdb reanalysed the RT-PCR reads using MiXCR and keeps one entry per CDR3 protein. In the table there are under 9,000 distinct CDR3 sequences, 75% to 90% of which are singletons. Details on this clonotype: No antigen is known for it.

Whole-study findings and limits: As reported, the vaccine T cell response of twins seemed partly convergent and partly personalized.

The CDR3 has 15 residues. V was cut by 3 bases and J by 3 bases, with 15 bases left in between. CDR1 SNHLY and CDR2 FYNNEI come from the germline V gene. The J gene is TRBJ2-7, the V gene TRBV2; D is ambiguous. The sequence was obtained from a woman aged 18 to 35 who received the yellow fever vaccine. The material sequenced was T cells from blood (PBMCs), unsorted or a sorted subset (not recorded which), taken before or after yellow fever vaccination (not recorded which). The CDR3 coding sequence is TGTGCCAGCAGTGATGGTTCTCGGCTAAACTACGAGCAGTACTTC. This encodes CASSDGSRLNYEQYF.